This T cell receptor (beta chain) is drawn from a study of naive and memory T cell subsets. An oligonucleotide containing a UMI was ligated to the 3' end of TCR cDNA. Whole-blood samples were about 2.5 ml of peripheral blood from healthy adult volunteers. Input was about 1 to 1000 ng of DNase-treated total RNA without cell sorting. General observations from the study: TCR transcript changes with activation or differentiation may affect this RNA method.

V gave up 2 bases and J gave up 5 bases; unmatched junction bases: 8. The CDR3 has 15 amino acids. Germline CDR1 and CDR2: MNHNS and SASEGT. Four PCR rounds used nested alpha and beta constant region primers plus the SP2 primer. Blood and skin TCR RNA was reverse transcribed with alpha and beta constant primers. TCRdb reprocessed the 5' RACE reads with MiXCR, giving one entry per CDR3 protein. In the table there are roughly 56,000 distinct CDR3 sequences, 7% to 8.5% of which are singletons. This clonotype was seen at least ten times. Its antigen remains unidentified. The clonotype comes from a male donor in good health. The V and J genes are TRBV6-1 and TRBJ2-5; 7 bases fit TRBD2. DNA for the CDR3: TGTGCCAGCAGTGAATCCAGCGGGATCGCCGAGACCCAGTACTTC. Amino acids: CASSESSGIAETQYF.